This T cell receptor beta chain was identified in a study of blood T cell repertoires in COVID-19. The study counted Cohort 3 donors as recovered given two negative PCRs, clearance, or symptom resolution. CDR3 size: 12 residues. V lost 6 bases, J lost 9 bases, and 17 bases lay in between. In germline, CDR1 is SQVTM, CDR2 ANQGSEA. Per the authors' pipeline: Reference gene primers were amplified, and this amplification served to estimate nucleated cell counts. Here immunoSEQ multiplex PCR was the method, and the copy in TCRdb shows in-frame clones only, minus some. D and trimming were read from the DNA, whereas the V and J calls and clone size are those reported in that table. The data contain 150,000 to 200,000 clones, approximately 88% of them seen just once; the ten biggest clones take up 6.6%.

The clonotype was recovered from a woman aged 45 to 65 who had recovered from COVID-19. The chain recombines TRBV29-1 with TRBJ1-2; D perhaps matches TRBD1 (5 bases). The sequencing input was PBMCs or T cells enriched from blood (not recorded which). CDR3 amino acids: CSVGGTTGSYTF. The CDR3 DNA sequence: TGCAGCGTGGGAGGGACGACGGGTAGCTACACCTTC.